This is a list of T cell receptor beta chains from one sample in a study of blood T cell repertoires in COVID-19. Sequenced by immunoSEQ multiplex PCR; TCRdb stores in-frame clones only, minus some. The data contain about 190,000 clones, around 85% of them singletons. The sample was peripheral blood. The receptors were gathered from a man aged 25-45 years with acute or convalescent COVID-19. Both conserved end residues are part of each CDR3. A D gene is named only where the DNA matches it firmly. Clone sizes are given selectively: once, few, many, or a class where the clone is expanded.

size	D	J	V	CDR3	DNA
.	TRBD1	TRBJ1-6	TRBV5-1	CASSSDRDPLHF	TGCGCCAGCAGCTCCGACAGGGATCCCCTCCACTTT
.	.	TRBJ1-2	TRBV5-6	CASSLRLRGAQGYGYTF	TGTGCCAGCAGCCTTCGCCTGCGGGGGGCGCAGGGCTATGGCTACACCTTC
.	TRBD2	TRBJ2-2	TRBV28	CASSRGAGELFF	TGTGCCAGCAGTCGGGGGGCCGGGGAGCTGTTTTTT
.	TRBD1	TRBJ1-5	TRBV28	CASGYRGLGNQPQHF	TGTGCCAGCGGTTACAGGGGGCTTGGCAATCAGCCCCAGCATTTT
.	.	TRBJ1-2	TRBV6-4	CASSAHGDLGYGYTF	TGTGCCAGCAGTGCTCACGGGGATTTGGGCTATGGCTACACCTTC
.	TRBD2	TRBJ2-1	TRBV7-6	CASTGLAGDSYNEQFF	TGTGCCAGCACCGGACTAGCGGGAGACTCCTACAATGAGCAGTTCTTC
.	.	TRBJ2-1	TRBV6-4	CASTGSLEQFF	TGTGCCAGCACAGGGTCTCTTGAGCAGTTCTTC
.	TRBD1	TRBJ1-5	TRBV2	CASSSPPGQGARQPQHF	TGTGCCAGCAGTTCCCCTCCGGGACAGGGGGCTCGACAGCCCCAGCATTTT
.	.	TRBJ1-2	TRBV28	CASSLAGLTSYGYTF	TGTGCCAGCAGTTTAGCGGGACTAACCAGCTATGGCTACACCTTC
.	.	TRBJ1-1	TRBV7-9	CASSFSGAEAFF	TGTGCCAGCAGCTTCTCAGGGGCTGAAGCTTTCTTT
few	TRBD1	TRBJ1-1	TRBV6-5	CASSRTKTGDEAFF	TGTGCCAGCAGTCGTACAAAGACAGGGGACGAAGCTTTCTTT
.	.	TRBJ1-1	TRBV4-1	CASSEDRTEAFF	TGCGCCAGCAGCGAAGATCGCACTGAAGCTTTCTTT
.	.	TRBJ1-3	TRBV6-1	CASSEGGAGNTIYF	TGTGCCAGCAGTGAAGGGGGAGCTGGAAACACCATATATTTT
.	TRBD1	TRBJ2-7	TRBV27	CASSRRQGWYEQYF	TGTGCCAGCAGTCGCCGACAGGGTTGGTACGAGCAGTACTTC
.	TRBD2	TRBJ2-2	TRBV12-5	CASGLALDLRDYMNTGELFF	TGTGCTAGTGGTTTGGCCCTAGACCTCCGGGACTACATGAACACCGGGGAGCTGTTTTTT
.	.	TRBJ2-5	TRBV7-6	CASSLRASAGLQETQYF	TGTGCCAGCAGCTTACGCGCCTCAGCCGGACTCCAAGAGACCCAGTACTTC
.	.	TRBJ1-4	TRBV27	CASRTGIANEKLFF	TGTGCCAGCAGAACAGGGATTGCTAATGAAAAACTGTTTTTT
.	TRBD2	TRBJ2-3	TRBV14	CASSPTSGNVADTQYF	TGTGCCAGCAGCCCTACTAGCGGGAATGTAGCAGATACGCAGTATTTT
.	TRBD1	TRBJ1-2	TRBV6-5	CASSPQGGRGYTF	TGTGCCAGCAGTCCTCAGGGGGGTCGGGGCTACACCTTC
few	TRBD1	TRBJ1-6	TRBV30	CAWSKGQGAGSPLHF	TGTGCCTGGAGTAAGGGACAGGGGGCTGGATCACCCCTCCACTTT
.	.	TRBJ2-7	TRBV4-1	CASSQDPTGQTYEQYF	TGCGCCAGCAGCCAAGATCCGACAGGCCAGACCTACGAGCAGTACTTC
.	.	TRBJ1-6	TRBV10-2	CASSEYVGSSSPLHF	TGCGCCAGCAGTGAATACGTTGGTAGTAGTTCACCCCTCCACTTT
.	.	TRBJ2-2	TRBV30	CAWSTQAGYTGELFF	TGTGCCTGGAGTACCCAGGCAGGCTACACCGGGGAGCTGTTTTTT
.	.	TRBJ1-2	TRBV6-1	CASSEETGFVGYTF	TGTGCCAGCAGTGAAGAGACAGGTTTTGTTGGCTACACCTTC
.	.	TRBJ1-2	TRBV19	CASGGFPRASGYTF	TGTGCCAGTGGGGGGTTTCCAAGGGCATCCGGCTACACCTTC
.	.	TRBJ1-4	TRBV5-1	CASREVPNEKLFF	TGCGCCAGCCGGGAGGTCCCTAATGAAAAACTGTTTTTT
.	TRBD1	TRBJ2-7	TRBV28	CASRTGTGIYSYEQYF	TGTGCCAGCAGAACCGGGACAGGGATTTATTCCTACGAGCAGTACTTC
once	TRBD2	TRBJ2-1	TRBV4-1	CASSQGSGGKDEQFF	TGCGCCAGCAGCCAAGGGAGCGGGGGTAAAGATGAGCAGTTCTTC
.	.	TRBJ2-2	TRBV30	CAWTYTGELFF	TGTGCCTGGACCTATACCGGGGAGCTGTTTTTT
.	TRBD1	TRBJ2-1	TRBV12-5	CASGYGDSHNEQFF	TGTGCTAGTGGTTACGGGGACAGTCACAATGAGCAGTTCTTC
.	.	TRBJ2-7	TRBV19	CASSKIAEPGEQYF	TGTGCCAGTAGTAAAATAGCGGAGCCGGGCGAGCAGTACTTC
.	.	TRBJ2-5	TRBV29-1	CSVGRGQETQYF	TGCAGCGTTGGACGGGGCCAAGAGACCCAGTACTTC
.	.	TRBJ2-7	TRBV28	CASSLGSTALYEQYF	TGTGCCAGCAGTCTAGGCTCGACAGCTCTTTACGAGCAGTACTTC
.	.	TRBJ1-1	TRBV7-2	CASSLHSLNTEAFF	TGTGCCAGCAGCTTACACAGCCTGAACACTGAAGCTTTCTTT
.	.	TRBJ1-1	TRBV28	CASRQQGFTEAFF	TGTGCCAGCAGGCAACAGGGATTCACTGAAGCTTTCTTT
.	.	TRBJ2-1	TRBV4-1	CASSRHAVTYNEQFF	TGCGCCAGCAGCCGGCACGCCGTCACCTACAATGAGCAGTTCTTC
.	TRBD1	TRBJ1-1	TRBV13	CASSLKPTGLAFF	TGTGCCAGCAGTTTAAAACCGACAGGGTTGGCTTTCTTT
.	.	TRBJ2-7	TRBV7-9	CASRSGETYEQYF	TGTGCCAGCAGGTCCGGGGAGACCTACGAGCAGTACTTC
.	.	TRBJ1-3	TRBV5-4	CASSLDSSGNTIYF	TGTGCCAGCAGCTTGGACTCTTCTGGAAACACCATATATTTT
.	.	TRBJ2-7	TRBV18	CASSPWSLESYEQYF	TGTGCCAGCTCACCGTGGAGTCTCGAATCCTACGAGCAGTACTTC
.	TRBD1	TRBJ2-1	TRBV18	CASSYSPGQGTYNEQFF	TGTGCCAGCTCATACTCCCCGGGACAGGGGACCTACAATGAGCAGTTCTTC
.	TRBD2	TRBJ2-1	TRBV27	CASRQAGPTSYNEQFF	TGTGCCAGCAGACAAGCGGGACCTACTTCCTACAATGAGCAGTTCTTC
.	.	TRBJ1-3	TRBV3-1/TRBV3-2	CASSQDPPAGTSSGNTIYF	TGTGCCAGCAGCCAAGATCCACCTGCAGGAACCAGCTCTGGAAACACCATATATTTT
.	.	TRBJ1-4	TRBV7-8	CASSSRQRLFF	TGTGCCAGCAGCTCGCGACAGCGACTGTTTTTT
.	.	TRBJ1-3	TRBV6-5	CASSYLGAQGNTIYF	TGTGCCAGCAGTTACCTGGGGGCGCAGGGAAACACCATATATTTT
once	.	TRBJ1-1	TRBV28	CASRTPGNRNTEAFF	TGTGCCAGCAGGACCCCCGGAAACAGGAACACTGAAGCTTTCTTT
.	TRBD2	TRBJ2-7	TRBV7-9	CASSLGEAGRNEQYF	TGTGCCAGCAGCTTAGGAGAAGCGGGGAGGAACGAGCAGTACTTC
.	.	TRBJ2-4	TRBV5-1	CASSLKQAENIQYF	TGCGCCAGCAGCTTGAAACAGGCGGAGAACATTCAGTACTTC
.	TRBD1	TRBJ1-4	TRBV28	CASSSGTGREKLFF	TGTGCCAGCAGTTCCGGGACAGGGCGGGAAAAACTGTTTTTT
.	TRBD1	TRBJ1-5	TRBV29-1	CSVAPGGGQPQHF	TGCAGCGTCGCTCCAGGGGGCGGGCAGCCCCAGCATTTT
.	TRBD2	TRBJ2-2	TRBV18	CASSPPHYAGGRAGELFF	TGTGCCAGCTCACCACCTCACTACGCGGGAGGAAGGGCCGGGGAGCTGTTTTTT
.	TRBD1	TRBJ1-2	TRBV14	CASSPHPGQGGIYGYTF	TGTGCCAGCAGCCCTCACCCAGGACAGGGTGGAATCTATGGCTACACCTTC
.	TRBD1	TRBJ1-1	TRBV5-1	CASTLLGTGIMNTEAFF	TGCGCCAGCACCCTGTTAGGGACAGGGATCATGAACACTGAAGCTTTCTTT